Each of the 3 T cell receptor beta chains below was sequenced from the same sample in a study of OX40 agonist ivuxolimab in advanced cancers. Sequenced by immunoSEQ multiplex PCR; TCRdb stores in-frame clones only, minus some. The sample includes some 41,000 clones, roughly 90% seen only once; the top ten take approximately 0.5%. The sample here was CD4+ or CD8+ T cells sorted from blood, taken in a trial of the OX40 agonist ivuxolimab. The receptors were sampled from an adult with an advanced solid tumor such as melanoma, head and neck, liver or kidney cancer.

The chain uses TRBV9 and TRBJ2-1; no definite D call. V was cut by 1 base and J by 0 bases, with 8 bases left in between. The CDR3 is made up of 15 amino acids. Germline-derived CDR1 and CDR2 are SGDLS and YYNGEE. CDR3 sequence reads: CASSVSEGSYNEQFF. The CDR3 DNA sequence: TGTGCCAGCAGCGTAAGCGAAGGCTCCTACAATGAGCAGTTCTTC.

A single count supports this clone. The gene calls are TRBV5-1 and TRBJ2-1; TRBD2 matches at 11 bases. The CDR3 totals 15 residues. Germline trimming cut 4 bases from V and 7 bases from J; bases unmatched to any gene: 7. Germline V gene data show CDR1 as SGHRS and CDR2 as YFSETQ. The CDR3 loop is CASSPIAGGPNEQFF. The CDR3 DNA is TGCGCCAGCAGCCCAATAGCGGGGGGGCCGAATGAGCAGTTCTTC. Full variable domain (missing parts from reference TRBV5-1 and TRBJ2-1): KAGVTQTPRYLIKTRGQQVTLSCSPISGHRSVSWYQQTPGQGLQFLFEYFSETQRNKGNFPGRFSGRQFSNSRSEMNVSTLELGDSALYLCASSPIAGGPNEQFFGPGTRLTVL.

The chain couples TRBV5-1 to TRBJ2-3, with D hard to call. Per germline, CDR1 SGHRS and CDR2 YFSETQ. Trimming took 5 bases from V and 0 from J, leaving 13 bases between them. The CDR3 loop spans 15 amino acids. The chain's CDR3 is CASSETSTSTDTQYF. The CDR3 nucleotides are TGCGCCAGCAGTGAAACATCTACTAGCACAGATACGCAGTATTTT.